Listed below are T cell receptor beta chains from one sample, sequenced in a study of cytomegalovirus exposure and HLA in healthy donors. Here immunoSEQ multiplex PCR was the method, and the copy in TCRdb shows in-frame clones only, minus some. The data show about 240,000 clones, with 80% to 85% seen just once and almost 8% held by the top ten. Input material: PBMCs. Receptor source: a woman in her sixties or seventies in good health and CMV-seropositive. The CDR3 runs from the conserved cysteine through the conserved F or W. A D gene is named only where the DNA matches it firmly. Expanded clones get a size class; other rows say once, few or many, or leave the size out.

clone size	V gene	D gene	J gene	CDR3 protein	CDR3 DNA
NA	TRBV30	NA	TRBJ2-5	CAWSLRGRETQYF	TGTGCCTGGAGCCTCAGGGGTAGGGAGACCCAGTACTTC
NA	TRBV10-2	NA	TRBJ2-2	CASSGISGITGELFF	TGCGCCAGCAGTGGAATTAGCGGAATCACCGGGGAGCTGTTTTTT
NA	TRBV28	NA	TRBJ1-2	CASSSDRNNYGYTF	TGTGCCAGCAGTTCCGACAGGAATAACTATGGCTACACCTTC
few	TRBV5-1	NA	TRBJ2-5	CASSLAPGAQETQYF	TGCGCCAGCAGCTTGGCCCCCGGAGCCCAAGAGACCCAGTACTTC
NA	TRBV4-1	TRBD1	TRBJ2-5	CASKRTGGTQETQYF	TGCGCCAGCAAACGGACAGGGGGAACCCAAGAGACCCAGTACTTC
NA	TRBV5-6	TRBD1	TRBJ1-1	CASSPGTGGTEAFF	TGTGCCAGCAGCCCCGGGACAGGGGGCACTGAAGCTTTCTTT
few	TRBV5-1	NA	TRBJ1-1	CASSLTGTEAFF	TGCGCCAGCAGCTTAACGGGGACTGAAGCTTTCTTT
NA	TRBV11-2	NA	TRBJ2-7	CASSPSLGGLRGEQYF	TGTGCCAGCAGCCCTTCTTTGGGGGGACTCCGGGGCGAGCAGTACTTC
NA	TRBV18	TRBD2	TRBJ2-7	CASSPGTSAYEQYF	TGTGCCAGCTCTCCCGGGACTAGCGCCTACGAGCAGTACTTC
few	TRBV10-2	NA	TRBJ2-1	CATTSSASYNEQFF	TGCGCCACCACGTCTAGCGCATCCTACAATGAGCAGTTCTTC
NA	TRBV28	NA	TRBJ1-2	CASSLPLRTGYGYTF	TGTGCCAGCAGCCTCCCCCTACGTACAGGTTATGGCTACACCTTC
NA	TRBV15	TRBD2	TRBJ2-2	CATSSPEGTSGTITGELFF	TGTGCCACCAGCAGTCCAGAGGGGACTAGCGGGACGATCACCGGGGAGCTGTTTTTT
few	TRBV2	NA	TRBJ2-7	CASTREGSGPYEQYF	TGTGCCAGCACCCGAGAGGGTAGCGGCCCCTACGAGCAGTACTTC
NA	TRBV9	NA	TRBJ1-1	CASSVEVGTEAFF	TGTGCCAGCAGCGTGGAGGTGGGCACTGAAGCTTTCTTT
NA	TRBV25-1	TRBD1	TRBJ2-5	CASSEKQGIAETQYF	TGTGCCAGCAGTGAGAAACAGGGGATCGCAGAGACCCAGTACTTC
once	TRBV28	NA	TRBJ2-7	CASSHPRRASYEQYF	TGTGCCAGCAGTCACCCTAGGCGAGCCTCCTACGAGCAGTACTTC
few	TRBV30	TRBD2	TRBJ2-2	CAWRGRASGTGELFF	TGTGCCTGGAGGGGTCGGGCTAGCGGTACCGGGGAGCTGTTTTTT
NA	TRBV5-4	TRBD1	TRBJ2-2	CASSQTDRTGELFF	TGTGCCAGCAGCCAGACGGACAGGACCGGGGAGCTGTTTTTT
NA	TRBV2	NA	TRBJ1-1	CASSARGDTEAFF	TGTGCCAGCAGTGCCAGGGGTGATACTGAAGCTTTCTTT
once	TRBV27	TRBD1	TRBJ2-2	CASSFPPTGDGELFF	TGTGCCAGCAGTTTCCCCCCGACAGGGGACGGGGAGCTGTTTTTT
NA	TRBV10-3	NA	TRBJ2-7	CAISYRDKGNYYEQYF	TGTGCCATCAGCTACCGGGACAAGGGGAATTACTACGAGCAGTACTTC